Following are 22 T cell receptor beta chains from one sample sequenced in a study of CD8 T cells in Susac syndrome. Random hexamers served to reverse transcribe about 0.5 to 1 ug RNA. In TCRdb, the immunoSEQ multiplex PCR reads were re-called with MiXCR into one record per CDR3 protein. The sample holds around 270,000 distinct CDR3 sequences, 70% to 90% seen once. Sequenced material: CD8+ T cells from PBMCs. Every receptor here comes from a human donor with multiple sclerosis.

This clonotype turned up a few times. CDR3 in DNA: TGTGCCAGCAGTGGAGGCGGGAGTGACAACATTCAGTACTTC. It translates to CASSGGGSDNIQYF. The V gene is TRBV6-1, the J gene TRBJ2-4; 7 bases map to TRBD2. This CDR3 comprises 14 residues. With 4 bases clipped from V and 7 bases from J, the junction kept 7 bases outside the gene matches. In germline, CDR1 is MNHNS, CDR2 SASEGT.

The CDR3 reads CASRSTGNQPQHF. DNA for the CDR3: TGTGCCAGCAGATCTACAGGGAACCAGCCCCAGCATTTT. The gene calls are TRBV6-1 and TRBJ1-5; tentative D call: TRBD1 (6 bases). Trimming removed 6 bases from V and 7 bases from J, with 13 bases in between. Germline V gene data show CDR1 as MNHNS and CDR2 as SASEGT. This CDR3 is 13 amino acids long.

For this clonotype: The junction and the germline gene differ at one end; a read error may be behind it. The rearrangement links TRBV24-1 to TRBJ2-7; tentatively, D is TRBD1 or TRBD2 (5 bases each). Germline V gives CDR1 KGHDR, CDR2 SFDVKD. This CDR3 spans 12 amino acids. The CDR3 loop is CATSDVSGRKSF. Written as DNA, the CDR3 is TGTGCCACCAGTGACGTATCGGGACGTAAATCCTTC.

This clonotype was observed a single time. The chain uses TRBV12-3 or TRBV12-4 and TRBJ2-1; unclear D gene. The CDR3 spans 15 residues. V dropped 4 bases and J dropped 0 bases, with 10 bases sitting between them. CDR3 residues: CASSSPQPSYNEQFF. CDR3 coding DNA: TGTGCCAGCAGTTCCCCGCAGCCCTCCTACAATGAGCAGTTCTTC.

V usage is TRBV28 and J usage is TRBJ2-7; D is uncertain. The CDR3 has 14 amino acids. CDR1 MDHEN and CDR2 SYDVKM come from the germline V gene. Trimming left V 5 bases short and J 2 bases short, with 13 bases between. CDR3 sequence reads: CASSLRAVTYEQYF. In DNA form, the CDR3 reads TGTGCCAGCAGTCTCCGGGCCGTGACCTACGAGCAGTACTTC. Using reference TRBV28 and TRBJ2-7 for the parts outside the CDR3, the full variable domain is DVKVTQSSRYLVKRTGEKVFLECVQDMDHENMFWYRQDPGLGLRLIYFSYDVKMKEKGDIPEGYSVSREKKERFSLILESASTNQTSMYLCASSLRAVTYEQYFGPGTRLTVT.

The V gene is TRBV20-1, the J gene TRBJ2-1; tentatively, D is TRBD1 (6 bases). V shed 6 bases and J shed 8 bases, with 26 bases lying between them. The CDR3 is made up of 16 amino acids. Germline assignment: CDR1 DFQATT and CDR2 SNEGSKA (reference sequence). The CDR3 is CSAVLPYDRLLDEQFF. In nucleotides, the CDR3 is TGCAGTGCAGTCCTACCGTATGACAGGCTTCTGGATGAGCAGTTCTTC.

This chain uses TRBV2 with TRBJ2-5; 13 bases align to TRBD2. In germline, CDR1 is SNHLY, CDR2 FYNNEI. J was trimmed by 5 bases and V by 0 bases; bases with no gene match: 12. The CDR3 length is 19 residues. The CDR3 DNA reads TGTGCCAGCAGTGAAGCCCCTGAACTAGCGGGAGGGCCGGAGGAGACCCAGTACTTC. Its translation: CASSEAPELAGGPEETQYF.

The chain employs TRBV20-1 and TRBJ2-3; D tentatively reads TRBD1 or TRBD2 (5 bases each). The CDR3 is 17 amino acids. V lost 6 bases to trimming and J lost 4 bases, with 26 bases between them. Per germline, CDR1 DFQATT and CDR2 SNEGSKA (reference sequence). This CDR3 is CSASYEEASRGADTQYF. CDR3 in DNA: TGCAGTGCCTCCTATGAAGAGGCCTCCCGAGGGGCAGATACGCAGTATTTT.

The chain's CDR3 is CASSLIPLAASSYEQYF. Written as DNA, the CDR3 is TGTGCCAGCAGCTTGATACCTCTAGCGGCTAGCTCCTACGAGCAGTACTTC. V and J are TRBV5-6 and TRBJ2-7; 7 positions match TRBD2. The CDR3 runs 17 residues. The J segment lost 0 bases and the V segment lost 1 base, leaving 10 bases of the junction unmatched. Germline V gene lookup returns CDR1 SGHDT and CDR2 YYEEEE.

The chain combines TRBV10-3 with TRBJ2-7, with 9 nucleotides matching TRBD2. The CDR3 spans 14 residues. Germline CDR1 is ENHRY and CDR2 is SYGVKD. Trimming at V came to 2 bases and at J to 7 bases, leaving 6 bases not matched to a gene. Written as DNA, the CDR3 is TGTGCCATCAGTGAGGCGAATAGCGGGAGTGAGCAGTACTTC. Protein: CAISEANSGSEQYF.

This rearrangement joins TRBV6-2 or TRBV6-3 to TRBJ2-1; D is undetermined. The CDR3 sequence is 14 residues long. Deletions cut 0 bases from V and 6 bases from J, with 9 bases between. Looked up from germline, CDR1 is MNHEY and CDR2 is SVGEGT. CDR3 DNA sequence: TGTGCCAGCAGTTACTCGGTGGGCGGCAATGAGCAGTTCTTC. Its protein product is CASSYSVGGNEQFF.

The chain recombines TRBV4-3 with TRBJ2-7, with TRBD2 identical over 7 bases. Unmatched junction bases numbered 10, after V lost 0 bases and J lost 11 bases. This CDR3 comprises 14 residues. The germline gives CDR1 LGHNA, CDR2 YSLEER. The CDR3 loop reads CASSQDLGRLAEYF. CDR3 coding DNA: TGCGCCAGCAGCCAAGATTTGGGGCGTCTAGCGGAGTACTTC.

The chain employs TRBV20-1 and TRBJ2-1, with a tentative D call TRBD1 (6 bases). The CDR3 has 13 residues. The V gene's germline CDR1 is DFQATT and CDR2 SNEGSKA (reference sequence). V lost 1 base and J 9 bases, leaving 13 bases between the germline ends. CDR3 DNA: TGCAGTGCTAGAGTCGCAGGGGCAGCTGAGCAGTTCTTC. As protein: CSARVAGAAEQFF.

The CDR3 DNA reads as TGTGCCAGCAGCCCTAATGAAAAACTGTTTTTT. The encoded protein is CASSPNEKLFF. This chain joins TRBV12-3 or TRBV12-4 and TRBJ1-4, with D hard to call. There are 11 residues in the CDR3. The germline V and J ends were trimmed by 6 bases and 3 bases, with 2 bases remaining between them.

The chain recombines TRBV6-2 or TRBV6-3 with TRBJ1-1, with D possibly being TRBD1 (6 bases). The germline V and J ends were trimmed by 2 bases and 3 bases, with 13 bases remaining between them. Per germline, CDR1 MNHEY and CDR2 SVGEGT. The CDR3 consists of 15 residues. CDR3 nucleotides: TGTGCCAGCAGTTACCCCACGGGGGGCGACACTGAAGCTTTCTTT. Translation gives CASSYPTGGDTEAFF.

This clonotype was counted a single time. The chain has TRBV7-9 and TRBJ2-7; D gene ambiguous. V was clipped by 0 bases and J by 7 bases, with 13 bases between them. CDR1 is SEHNR and CDR2 is FQNEAQ in the germline V gene (reference sequence). The CDR3 runs 14 residues. The CDR3 sequence: CASSLAVRPDEQYF. The CDR3, as DNA: TGTGCCAGCAGCTTAGCAGTGCGGCCTGATGAGCAGTACTTC.

CDR3 in DNA: TGTGCCAGCAGCCGGAGGACTAGCGGGAGCACAGATACGCAGTATTTT. It translates to CASSRRTSGSTDTQYF. J is TRBJ2-3 and V is TRBV3-1, with TRBD2 identical over 11 bases. Unmatched junction bases numbered 3, after V lost 4 bases and J lost 0 bases. The germline CDR1 and CDR2 sequences are LGHDT and YNNKEL (reference sequence). The CDR3 loop spans 16 amino acids.

The chain recombines TRBV13 with TRBJ2-2; no definite D call. Trimming took 5 bases from V and 2 from J, leaving 12 bases between them. Germline loops: CDR1 PRHDT, CDR2 FYEKMQ (reference sequence). The CDR3 consists of 15 residues. This CDR3 reads CASSARKTNTGELFF. The CDR3 region has the DNA TGTGCCAGCAGCGCCAGGAAAACTAACACCGGGGAGCTGTTTTTT.

The CDR3 DNA reads TGTGCCAGCAGTTTCTCACCAACTAATGAGCAGTTCTTC. Residues: CASSFSPTNEQFF. The chain joins TRBV27 to TRBJ2-1; D gene uncertain. This CDR3 has 13 amino acids. Germline V CDR1 and CDR2: MNHEY, SMNVEV (reference sequence). With 3 bases removed from V and 7 bases from J, the gap between germline ends came to 10 bases.

This sequence joins TRBV28 and TRBJ1-1, with 7 bases fitting TRBD1. Germline V lookup: CDR1 MDHEN, CDR2 SYDVKM. V lost 4 bases, J lost 4 bases, and 12 bases stayed unmatched. The CDR3 contains 16 residues. The CDR3 DNA reads as TGTGCCAGCAGTTACGGGAGGGTCAGGGGGAGCACTGAAGCTTTCTTT. Its translation is CASSYGRVRGSTEAFF. The entire variable domain, with the rest obtained from reference TRBV28 and TRBJ1-1, is as follows: DVKVTQSSRYLVKRTGEKVFLECVQDMDHENMFWYRQDPGLGLRLIYFSYDVKMKEKGDIPEGYSVSREKKERFSLILESASTNQTSMYLCASSYGRVRGSTEAFFGQGTRLTVV.

CDR3: CAWREGLYNEQFF. In DNA, the CDR3 is TGTGCCTGGAGGGAAGGACTCTACAATGAGCAGTTCTTC. The V and J genes are TRBV30 and TRBJ2-1, with D perhaps matching TRBD2 (5 bases). Germline V gives CDR1 GTSNPN, CDR2 SVGIG (reference sequence). The V and J ends lost 3 bases and 3 bases respectively, with 9 bases between them. The CDR3 loop spans 13 amino acids. Together with reference TRBV30 and TRBJ2-1, the CDR3 gives the full variable domain: SQTIHQWPATLVQPVGSPLSLECTVEGTSNPNLYWYRQAAGRGLQLLFYSVGIGQISSEVPQNLSASRPQDRQFILSSKKLLLSDSGFYLCAWREGLYNEQFFGPGTRLTVL.

This rearrangement joins TRBV19 to TRBJ1-1; D call uncertain. The germline CDR1 and CDR2 sequences are LNHDA and SQIVND (reference sequence). V lost 2 bases, J lost 4 bases, and 14 bases lay in between. The CDR3 covers 15 residues. The CDR3 bases are TGTGCCAGTAGTATATTTCTCGGGGAGGGCACTGAAGCTTTCTTT. Translated, it gives CASSIFLGEGTEAFF.